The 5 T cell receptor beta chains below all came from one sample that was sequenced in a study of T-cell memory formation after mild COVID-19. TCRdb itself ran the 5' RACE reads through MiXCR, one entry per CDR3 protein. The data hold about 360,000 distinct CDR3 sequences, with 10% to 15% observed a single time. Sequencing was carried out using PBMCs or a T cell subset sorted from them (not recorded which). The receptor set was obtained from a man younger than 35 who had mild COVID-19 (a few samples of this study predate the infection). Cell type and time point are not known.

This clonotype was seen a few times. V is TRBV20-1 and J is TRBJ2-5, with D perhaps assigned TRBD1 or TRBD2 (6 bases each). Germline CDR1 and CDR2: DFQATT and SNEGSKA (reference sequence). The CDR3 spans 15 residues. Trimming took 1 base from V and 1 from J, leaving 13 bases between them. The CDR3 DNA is TGCAGTGCTAGAGTTCAAAGGGGGGCCCAAGAGACCCAGTACTTC. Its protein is CSARVQRGAQETQYF.

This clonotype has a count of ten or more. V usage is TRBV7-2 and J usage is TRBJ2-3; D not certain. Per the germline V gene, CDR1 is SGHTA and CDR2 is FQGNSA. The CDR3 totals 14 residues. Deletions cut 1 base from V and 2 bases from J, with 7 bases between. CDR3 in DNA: TGTGCCAGCAGCTTAGTGGGCCCCACAGATACGCAGTATTTT. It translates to CASSLVGPTDTQYF.

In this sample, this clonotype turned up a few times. This CDR3 is CASSWGQDAIGYTF. CDR3 nucleotide sequence: TGTGCCAGCAGTTGGGGTCAAGACGCCATTGGCTACACCTTC. The V gene is TRBV12-3 or TRBV12-4, the J gene TRBJ1-2; D ambiguous. This CDR3 region has 14 residues. V was cut by 4 bases and J by 7 bases, with 16 bases left in between.

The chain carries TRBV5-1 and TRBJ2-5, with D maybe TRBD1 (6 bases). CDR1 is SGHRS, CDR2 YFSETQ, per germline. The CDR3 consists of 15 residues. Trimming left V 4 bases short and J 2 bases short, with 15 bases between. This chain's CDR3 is CASSEVGQQQETQYF. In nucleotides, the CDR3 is TGCGCCAGCAGCGAAGTAGGACAGCAGCAAGAGACCCAGTACTTC.

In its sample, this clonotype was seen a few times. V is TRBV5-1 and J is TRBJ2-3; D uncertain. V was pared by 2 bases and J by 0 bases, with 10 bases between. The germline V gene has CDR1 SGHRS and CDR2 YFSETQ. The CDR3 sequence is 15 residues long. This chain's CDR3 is CASSFGQASTDTQYF. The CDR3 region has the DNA TGCGCCAGCAGCTTTGGGCAGGCCAGCACAGATACGCAGTATTTT.